This T cell receptor (beta chain) comes out of a study of T cells in Graves' hyperthyroidism and ophthalmopathy. At least ten counts were recorded for this clonotype. Its antigen is as yet unknown. RNA transcripts yielded amplified TCR beta CDR3 regions. During a first-round RT-PCR of the TCR CDR3, the HTBI primer set was used. One entry per CDR3 protein results from TCRdb running MiXCR on the multiplex PCR reads. Among about 600,000 distinct CDR3 sequences listed, about 14% were seen once. The study's findings and limits: Stable hyperthyroidism was separated from ophthalmopathy by a model based on 13 V-J features. Ophthalmopathy was identified by the model a median about 6.8 months ahead of onset.

The study included ophthalmopathy patients with Clinical Activity Score at least 3, NOSPECS grade at least 4 and duration under 3 months. Uncontrolled infection, other autoimmune disease, pregnancy or lactation excluded patients. The ends were cut back, 2 bases at V and 2 bases at J, with 9 bases in the middle. Germline values: CDR1 MNHEY, CDR2 SMNVEV (reference sequence). CDR3 size: 14 residues. The specimen was blood. The chain uses TRBV27 and TRBJ1-2; D gene unclear. The receptor's source is a woman aged 18-29 years with Graves' ophthalmopathy. CDR3 nucleotides: TGTGCCAGCAGTTTAAGTCGCCGAAACTATGGCTACACCTTC. Amino acid sequence: CASSLSRRNYGYTF.